The 20 T cell receptor beta chains presented below share a single source sample, sequenced in a study of T cells in Graves' hyperthyroidism and ophthalmopathy. The CDR3 regions of TCR beta were amplified from RNA transcripts. Carried out on the TCR CDR3, a first-round RT-PCR used the HTBI primer set. TCRdb passed the multiplex PCR reads through MiXCR, listing each CDR3 protein once. Here the sample spans around 660,000 distinct CDR3 sequences, approximately 42% being singletons. The specimen was peripheral blood or thyroid tissue (not recorded which). These receptors were collected from an adult man with Graves' disease, either hyperthyroidism or ophthalmopathy (not recorded which).

This chain uses TRBV9 with TRBJ1-1, with D perhaps matching TRBD1 (6 bases). The CDR3 runs 14 residues. Trimming shortened V by 4 bases and J by 0 bases, and 10 bases separated the two germline ends. Germline assignment: CDR1 SGDLS and CDR2 YYNGEE. The CDR3 spells CASSTQGMNTEAFF. The CDR3 DNA reads as TGTGCCAGCAGCACACAGGGTATGAACACTGAAGCTTTCTTT. The full variable domain, completed using reference TRBV9 and TRBJ1-1, is DSGVTQTPKHLITATGQRVTLRCSPRSGDLSVYWYQQSLDQGLQFLIQYYNGEERAKGNILERFSAQQFPDLHSELNLSSLELGDSALYFCASSTQGMNTEAFFGQGTRLTVV.

The J gene is TRBJ2-7, the V gene TRBV6-1; D remains unclear. Trimming shortened V by 10 bases and J by 2 bases, and 12 bases separated the two germline ends. Germline V lookup: CDR1 MNHNS, CDR2 SASEGT. This CDR3 is built from 12 residues. CDR3 DNA: TGTGCCACCAGGATGACAACCTACGAGCAGTACTTC. As protein: CATRMTTYEQYF.

J is TRBJ2-3 and V is TRBV7-2; D may match TRBD1 or TRBD2 (5 bases each). CDR3 size: 18 residues. V gave up 1 base and J gave up 2 bases, with 19 bases separating them. Germline assignment: CDR1 SGHTA and CDR2 FQGNSA. CDR3: CASSLVGGARGDTDTQYF. CDR3 coding DNA: TGTGCCAGCAGCTTAGTGGGCGGCGCCCGAGGGGACACAGATACGCAGTATTTT.

The chain uses TRBV9 and TRBJ2-5, with D perhaps TRBD2 (6 bases). V lost 4 bases and J 5 bases, leaving 18 bases between the germline ends. The CDR3 is 15 residues long. CDR1 is SGDLS, CDR2 YYNGEE, per germline. The CDR3 spells CASSSGLTSAETQYF. The CDR3 DNA sequence: TGTGCCAGCAGCTCGGGACTCACTTCGGCGGAGACCCAGTACTTC.

The V call is TRBV10-3, the J call TRBJ1-1; D is undetermined. The CDR3 totals 15 residues. Trimming stripped 4 bases from V and 4 bases from J, with 16 bases between. Per germline, CDR1 ENHRY and CDR2 SYGVKD. The CDR3 region has the DNA TGTGCCATCAGTGGAGCAGGTGAGGGTGGCACTGAAGCTTTCTTT. It encodes CAISGAGEGGTEAFF.

Turning to this clonotype: It may be a read error: a sequence one base away is much more abundant. The chain joins TRBV11-2 to TRBJ2-7; D call uncertain. The V end lost 0 bases, the J end lost 4 bases, and 13 bases lay between the germline ends. In germline, CDR1 is SGHAT, CDR2 FQNNGV. The length of the CDR3 is 15 residues. DNA for the CDR3: TGTGCCAGCAGCTTAGAGGTCGGAGTCCCATACGAGCAGTACTTC. This encodes CASSLEVGVPYEQYF.

In regard to this clonotype: A much larger clone differs from this one at a single base, so this may be a read error. V is TRBV20-1 and J is TRBJ2-5; D not resolved. Per the germline V gene, CDR1 is DFQATT and CDR2 is SNEGSKA (reference sequence). The CDR3 extends over 13 amino acids. Trimming pared 3 bases from V and 10 bases from J, leaving 18 bases between. Here the CDR3 reads CSARRPERVGQYF. CDR3 DNA sequence: TGCAGTGCTAGGAGGCCCGAAAGGGTCGGCCAGTACTTC.

This chain links TRBV2 with TRBJ1-5; no reliable D call. The CDR3 length is 15 residues. V was cut by 6 bases and J by 4 bases, with 16 bases left in between. Germline V gene data show CDR1 as SNHLY and CDR2 as FYNNEI. The CDR3 here is CASRRDGQRNQPQHF. The CDR3, as DNA: TGTGCCAGCAGGAGAGACGGCCAGAGGAATCAGCCCCAGCATTTT.

The chain carries TRBV2 and TRBJ1-6; D remains unclear. Germline V gene sequence: CDR1 SNHLY, CDR2 FYNNEI. The germline V and J ends were trimmed by 9 bases and 6 bases, with 12 bases remaining between them. This CDR3 is 13 amino acids long. CDR3 DNA: TGTGCCAGAAGTCTAGACCCTAATTCACCCCTCCACTTT. This gives the protein CARSLDPNSPLHF.

A note on this clonotype: This sequence may be a read error, since a much larger clone differs from it by one base. J is TRBJ1-4 and V is TRBV4-2; tentative D call: TRBD1 (5 bases). The CDR3 is made up of 14 amino acids. Germline CDR1 LGHNA, CDR2 YNFKEQ. V shed 4 bases and J shed 4 bases, with 10 bases lying between them. The CDR3 bases are TGTGCCAGCAGCCGGGACGCCCTTAATGAAAAACTGTTTTTT. It encodes CASSRDALNEKLFF.

The chain uses TRBV24-1 and TRBJ1-5; D ambiguous. This CDR3 is built from 13 residues. Germline CDR1 and CDR2: KGHDR and SFDVKD. The CDR3 DNA follows: TGTGCTAGAGATGTTGATAGCAATCAGCCCCAGCATTTT. This sequence encodes CARDVDSNQPQHF.

The V call is TRBV6-6, the J call TRBJ2-7; 10 bases fit TRBD1. Germline-derived CDR1 and CDR2 are MNHNY and SVGAGI (reference sequence). Trimming removed 6 bases from V and 1 base from J; junction bases left unmatched: 6. This CDR3 spans 15 amino acids. CDR3 amino acids: CASRPGTGASYEQYF. The CDR3 region has the DNA TGTGCCAGCAGACCCGGGACAGGGGCTTCCTACGAGCAGTACTTC.

In its sample, this clonotype was seen many times. The chain has TRBV7-8 and TRBJ1-4, with D tentatively TRBD1 (5 bases). In germline, CDR1 is SGHVS, CDR2 FQNEAQ. V lost 5 bases to trimming and J lost 8 bases, with 12 bases between them. This CDR3 is 13 amino acids long. CDR3 sequence (DNA): TGTGCCAGCAGCCCCCGGGACCTCGAAAAACTGTTTTTT. It encodes CASSPRDLEKLFF.

This clonotype was seen repeatedly, ten times or more. V gene TRBV25-1 combines with J gene TRBJ1-6; no firm D call. Germline CDR1 is MGHDK and CDR2 is SYGVNS. Between the trimmed V and J ends, which lost 1 base and 0 bases, there was a span of 10 bases. This CDR3 is 17 amino acids long. CDR3 residues: CASSESGNSSYNSPLHF. The CDR3 nucleotides are TGTGCCAGCAGTGAATCTGGGAACAGCTCCTATAATTCACCCCTCCACTTT.

This chain links TRBV2 with TRBJ1-1, with D tentatively TRBD1 (5 bases). This CDR3 spans 15 amino acids. With 8 bases removed from V and 0 bases from J, the gap between germline ends came to 16 bases. Germline CDR1 SNHLY, CDR2 FYNNEI. In DNA, the CDR3 is TGTGCCAGCGTTGATGGGGGGGGACTGAACACTGAAGCTTTCTTT. This gives the protein CASVDGGGLNTEAFF.

This chain joins TRBV29-1 and TRBJ2-7; the D gene is possibly TRBD1 (8 bases). The CDR3 covers 15 residues. The germline V gene has CDR1 SQVTM and CDR2 ANQGSEA. V lost 6 bases to trimming and J lost 7 bases, with 25 bases between them. DNA of the CDR3: TGCAGCGTCCGAGCGGGGCGTCAGGGGGCTAATGAGCAGTACTTC. Translated: CSVRAGRQGANEQYF.

This sequence joins TRBV6-5 and TRBJ1-4; D gene ambiguous. The CDR3 runs to 15 residues. The V gene's germline CDR1 is MNHEY and CDR2 SVGAGI. Between the trimmed V and J ends, which lost 0 bases and 1 base, there was a span of 6 bases. The CDR3 DNA sequence: TGTGCCAGCAGTTACTCGGGCGGAACTAATGAAAAACTGTTTTTT. Its translation is CASSYSGGTNEKLFF.

Ten or more counts support this clonotype. The chain recombines TRBV7-8 with TRBJ2-5; 7 nucleotides line up with TRBD2. This CDR3 contains 14 residues. J gave up 6 bases and V 6 bases, and 10 bases lay outside the gene matches. CDR1 and CDR2 from the germline V gene are SGHVS and FQNEAQ. The DNA for the CDR3 is TGTGCCAGCAGTCGGGGGGTTCCGGGGCAGACCCAGTACTTC. It is translated as CASSRGVPGQTQYF. The full variable domain, with the rest looked up from reference TRBV7-8 and TRBJ2-5, is GAGVSQSPRYKVAKRGQDVALRCDPISGHVSLFWYQQALGQGPEFLTYFQNEAQLDKSGLPSDRFFAERPEGSVSTLKIQRTQQEDSAVYLCASSRGVPGQTQYFGPGTRLLVL.

The chain carries TRBV10-3 and TRBJ1-5; 9 bases match TRBD1. This CDR3 has 17 residues. V was pared by 4 bases and J by 4 bases, with 11 bases of the junction left unmatched. CDR1 is ENHRY and CDR2 is SYGVKD in the germline V gene. CDR3 DNA sequence: TGTGCCATCAGTGCGGTAGCGGGACAGGGCCTGAATCAGCCCCAGCATTTT. It yields the protein CAISAVAGQGLNQPQHF.

V gene TRBV7-9 combines with J gene TRBJ2-7, with D unresolved. The CDR3 spans 14 residues. V lost 6 bases, J lost 2 bases, and 14 bases lay in between. Germline V CDR1 and CDR2: SEHNR, FQNEAQ (reference sequence). CDR3 loop: CASSSIGEAYEQYF. The DNA for the CDR3 is TGTGCCAGCAGTTCGATAGGTGAGGCCTACGAGCAGTACTTC.